This record covers a single T cell receptor beta chain. The sample comes from a study of control samples from healthy donors and cancer patients. Repertoires were generated with immunoSEQ multiplex PCR, while TCRdb's copy carries only in-frame clones and drops some. Of some 100,000 clones listed, roughly 91% are singletons. Trimming took 6 bases from V and 5 from J, leaving 11 bases between them. Germline V lookup: CDR1 MNHEY, CDR2 SVGAGI. This CDR3 is 13 amino acids long. The sequence was obtained from a woman between 45 and 60 years old in good health. The material sequenced was blood. V gene TRBV6-5 combines with J gene TRBJ1-5, with a tentative D call TRBD1 (5 bases). This CDR3 is CASRSREDQPQHF. CDR3 DNA sequence: TGTGCCAGCAGATCCAGGGAGGATCAGCCCCAGCATTTT.